Sequencing of this T cell receptor beta chain was carried out in a study of human T cells and chemical hapten exposure. The germline V and J ends were trimmed by 3 bases and 1 base, with 6 bases remaining between them. CDR1 is SGHVS, CDR2 FNYEAQ, per germline. The CDR3 extends over 13 amino acids. Indicated time point: patch test 1, 2 weeks after DPC sensitization. Treatment of the sample: therapeutic diphenylcyclopropenone sensitization with weekly scalp DPC. One entry per CDR3 protein results from TCRdb running MiXCR on the RACE reads. This repertoire shows about 99,000 distinct CDR3 sequences, around 12% found once; its top ten account for 2% to 2.5%.

The chain couples TRBV7-6 to TRBJ1-2; D remains unclear. This sample comprised whole blood, obtained in connection with sensitization to the hapten diphenylcyclopropenone (DPC). The receptor was isolated from a woman aged 35 to 49 with alopecia areata. Some clones in this sample may be carry-over from other donors' samples. The CDR3 reads CASSFDGNYGYTF. CDR3 coding DNA: TGTGCCAGCAGCTTCGACGGTAACTATGGCTACACCTTC.